This T cell receptor (beta chain) emerged from a study of blood T cell repertoires in COVID-19. Clones were sequenced by immunoSEQ multiplex PCR, and TCRdb holds only the in-frame ones, with some missing. Of 130,000 or so clones listed, less than 85% are singletons. This CDR3 has 11 residues. Germline V gene sequence: CDR1 DFQATT, CDR2 SNEGSKA (reference sequence). The V end lost 3 bases, the J end lost 16 bases, and 15 bases lay between the germline ends. J is TRBJ1-4 and V is TRBV20-1, with D possibly TRBD1 on 5 matching bases. The specimen was peripheral blood. This clonotype originated in an older woman with acute or convalescent COVID-19. CDR3 loop: CSASLSGLKFF. The CDR3, as DNA: TGCAGTGCTAGTCTCTCGGGACTGAAGTTTTTT.